This T cell receptor (beta chain) is drawn from a study of T cells in localized non-small cell lung cancer. Per the germline V gene, CDR1 is MDHEN and CDR2 is SYDVKM. The CDR3 consists of 15 residues. With 7 bases removed from V and 5 bases from J, the gap between germline ends came to 20 bases. Sequencing was performed with immunoSEQ multiplex PCR; in TCRdb, only in-frame clones are kept and a portion is missing. This sample has approximately 5,100 clones, with roughly 36% found just once. This clone has more than one count but fewer than ten. The antigen is undetermined. Findings and caveats of the study: Clonality peaked in uninvolved adjacent lung rather than tumor. Among blood samples, higher T cell density accompanied longer overall survival.

V is TRBV28 and J is TRBJ2-5, with D perhaps assigned TRBD1 or TRBD2 (6 bases each). The origin of this receptor is a male donor older than 55 with stage I squamous cell lung carcinoma. The starting material was lung tumor tissue, obtained before any cancer treatment. DNA of the CDR3: TGTGCCAGCACACTCCGGGACTCGCAGGGGGAGACCCAGTACTTC. It translates to CASTLRDSQGETQYF.